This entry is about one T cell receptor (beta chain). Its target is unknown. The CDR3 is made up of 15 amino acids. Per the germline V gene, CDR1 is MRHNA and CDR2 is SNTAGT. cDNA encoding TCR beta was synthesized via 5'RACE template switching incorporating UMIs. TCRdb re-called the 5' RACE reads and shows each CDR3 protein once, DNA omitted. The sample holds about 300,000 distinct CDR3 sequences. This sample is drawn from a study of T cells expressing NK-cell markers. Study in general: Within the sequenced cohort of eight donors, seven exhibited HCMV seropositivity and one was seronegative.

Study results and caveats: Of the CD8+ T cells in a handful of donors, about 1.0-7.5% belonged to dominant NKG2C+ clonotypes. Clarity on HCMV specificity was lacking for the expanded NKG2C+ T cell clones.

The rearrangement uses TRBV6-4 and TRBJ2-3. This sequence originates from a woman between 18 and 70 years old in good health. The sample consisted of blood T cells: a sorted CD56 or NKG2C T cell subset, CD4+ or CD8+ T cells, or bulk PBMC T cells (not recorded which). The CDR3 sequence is CASRKLAKSTDTQYF.